What follows are 7 T cell receptor beta chains derived from one specimen sequenced in a study of T-cell memory formation after mild COVID-19. TCRdb re-derived calls from the 5' RACE reads in MiXCR, one entry per CDR3 protein. The repertoire consists of roughly 310,000 distinct CDR3 sequences, with roughly 15% occurring once and the leading ten covering more than 20%. The sequenced sample consisted of PBMCs or a T cell subset sorted from them (not recorded which). The receptors shown here come from a man between 18 and 29 years old who had mild COVID-19 (a few samples of this study predate the infection). Cell type and time point are not known.

Ten or more counts support this clonotype. The chain has TRBV6-6 and TRBJ2-1, with D tentatively TRBD2 (7 bases). The ends were cut back, 2 bases at V and 6 bases at J, with 23 bases in the middle. The V gene's germline CDR1 is MNHNY and CDR2 SVGAGI (reference sequence). This CDR3 spans 18 amino acids. The CDR3 reads CASSYRNARGPMSNEQFF. In DNA, the CDR3 is TGTGCCAGCAGTTACCGGAACGCGCGGGGGCCCATGAGCAATGAGCAGTTCTTC.

This clonotype was counted between two and nine times. This chain joins TRBV27 and TRBJ2-2; D is perhaps TRBD2 (5 bases). The length of the CDR3 is 12 residues. The germline V gene encodes CDR1 MNHEY and CDR2 SMNVEV (reference sequence). V shed 6 bases and J shed 9 bases, with 11 bases lying between them. The CDR3 sequence is CASSFLGRELFF. CDR3 sequence (DNA): TGTGCCAGCAGCTTCCTCGGGAGGGAGCTGTTTTTT.

The gene calls are TRBV15 and TRBJ1-2; D gene unclear. This CDR3 is 13 amino acids long. The V and J ends lost 4 bases and 2 bases respectively, with 8 bases between them. Germline CDR1 is LNHNV and CDR2 is YYDKDF (reference sequence). The CDR3 bases are TGTGCCACCAGCACCGCCGAGAACTATGGCTACACCTTC. This codes for CATSTAENYGYTF.

The V and J genes are TRBV6-2 or TRBV6-3 and TRBJ2-5; TRBD1 agrees at 8 bases. The CDR3 is 15 residues long. With 5 bases clipped from V and 4 bases from J, the junction kept 9 bases outside the gene matches. The germline V gene has CDR1 MNHEY and CDR2 SVGEGT. CDR3 nucleotide sequence: TGTGCCAGCAGTGATGACAGGGGATCTAGAGAGACCCAGTACTTC. It translates to CASSDDRGSRETQYF.

Ten or more counts support this clonotype. The chain recombines TRBV3-1 with TRBJ1-2; D unclear. The CDR3 spans 17 residues. CDR1 and CDR2 from the germline V gene are LGHDT and YNNKEL (reference sequence). Trimming took 0 bases from V and 0 from J, leaving 14 bases between them. For the CDR3, the DNA is TGTGCCAGCAGCCAAGAGGGATCCTTATCCTCTAACTATGGCTACACCTTC. Protein: CASSQEGSLSSNYGYTF.

The chain couples TRBV10-3 to TRBJ1-1, with 9 bases identical to TRBD1. The CDR3 spans 12 residues. CDR1 and CDR2 (germline): ENHRY, SYGVKD. Trimming removed 10 bases from V and 7 bases from J; junction bases left unmatched: 7. The CDR3 protein is CATLTGGGEAFF. The CDR3 region has the DNA TGTGCCACCCTGACAGGGGGAGGTGAAGCTTTCTTT.

A few counts support this clonotype. The chain carries TRBV20-1 and TRBJ2-5; 7 nucleotides match TRBD1. Germline V CDR1 and CDR2: DFQATT, SNEGSKA (reference sequence). J gave up 5 bases and V 6 bases, and 15 bases lay outside the gene matches. The CDR3 is 15 amino acids. CDR3 in DNA: TGCAGTGCCCGCCGAAAAGGGGGCGGCCGGGAGACCCAGTACTTC. Its protein is CSARRKGGGRETQYF.